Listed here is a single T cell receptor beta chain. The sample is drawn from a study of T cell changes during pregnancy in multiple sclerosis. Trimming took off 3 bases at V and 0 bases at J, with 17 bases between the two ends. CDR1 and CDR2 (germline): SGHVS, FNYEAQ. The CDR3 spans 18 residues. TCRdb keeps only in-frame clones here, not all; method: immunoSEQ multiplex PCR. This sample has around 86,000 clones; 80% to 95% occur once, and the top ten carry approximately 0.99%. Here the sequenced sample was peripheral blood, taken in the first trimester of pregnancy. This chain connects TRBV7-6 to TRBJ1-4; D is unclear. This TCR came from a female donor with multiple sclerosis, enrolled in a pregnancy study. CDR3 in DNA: TGTGCCAGCAGCTTCTTTAGTCCTTTAGTTGCAACTAATGAAAAACTGTTTTTT. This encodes CASSFFSPLVATNEKLFF. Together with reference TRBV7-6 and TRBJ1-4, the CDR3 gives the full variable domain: GAGVSQSPRYKVTKRGQDVALRCDPISGHVSLYWYRQALGQGPEFLTYFNYEAQQDKSGLPNDRFSAERPEGSISTLTIQRTEQRDSAMYRCASSFFSPLVATNEKLFFGSGTQLSVL.